This T cell receptor (beta chain) was retrieved from a study of shared clonotypes between healthy human individuals. Findings of the study overall: The rarefaction results pointed to incomplete sorted-subset sequencing despite large depth. Naive subsets tended to show greater estimated richness than memory subsets. Lower generation probabilities were found for non-shared clonotypes than for those shared by all four donors.

This clone was seen a handful of times. The antigen remains unidentified. CD8 cells regarded as naive lacked CD45RO, were positively chosen for CCR7, and omitted terminally differentiated effector memory CD45RA+ cells. Only in-frame clones appear in the TCRdb table, and some are missing; sequencing was by immunoSEQ multiplex PCR. The data contain approximately 2,200,000 clones, about 92% of them singletons. J gave up 0 bases and V 6 bases, and 10 bases lay outside the gene matches. CDR1 and CDR2 (germline): LNHDA, SQIVND (reference sequence). The CDR3 spans 16 residues. This sequence joins TRBV19 and TRBJ1-1; TRBD1 matches at 7 bases. Sequenced: naive CD8+ T cells from PBMCs. This TCR was sampled from a man aged 18 to 30 in good health. Some clones in this sample may be carry-over from other donors' samples. The CDR3 sequence: CASRDRVSEMNTEAFF. For the CDR3, the DNA is TGTGCCAGTAGAGACAGGGTAAGTGAAATGAACACTGAAGCTTTCTTT.